This T cell receptor (beta chain) was recovered during a study of blood T cell repertoires in COVID-19. Across the whole study: The study drew acute and convalescent COVID-19 samples from the United States, Italy and Spain. The analysed material was cDNA or gDNA that came from T cells, B-cell-depleted T cells, or PBMCs.

The CDR3 totals 13 residues. Germline V lookup: CDR1 LNHDA, CDR2 SQIVND (reference sequence). V dropped 7 bases and J dropped 7; count of bases not matched to a gene: 9. Per the study methods: Using reference gene primer amplification, nucleated cell counts were estimated. The data were produced by immunoSEQ multiplex PCR, yet TCRdb's version contains in-frame clones alone and is incomplete. From that table come the V and J calls and clone size; the DNA was used to work out D and trimming. This table holds a few hundred thousand clones, roughly nine tenths found once. This rearrangement joins TRBV19 to TRBJ2-7, with 8 bases matching TRBD1. The TCR sequence derives from a woman in her 50s with acute or convalescent COVID-19. Material: peripheral blood. CDR3: CASKPTGAKEQYF. CDR3 DNA sequence: TGTGCCAGTAAACCGACAGGGGCGAAGGAGCAGTACTTC.